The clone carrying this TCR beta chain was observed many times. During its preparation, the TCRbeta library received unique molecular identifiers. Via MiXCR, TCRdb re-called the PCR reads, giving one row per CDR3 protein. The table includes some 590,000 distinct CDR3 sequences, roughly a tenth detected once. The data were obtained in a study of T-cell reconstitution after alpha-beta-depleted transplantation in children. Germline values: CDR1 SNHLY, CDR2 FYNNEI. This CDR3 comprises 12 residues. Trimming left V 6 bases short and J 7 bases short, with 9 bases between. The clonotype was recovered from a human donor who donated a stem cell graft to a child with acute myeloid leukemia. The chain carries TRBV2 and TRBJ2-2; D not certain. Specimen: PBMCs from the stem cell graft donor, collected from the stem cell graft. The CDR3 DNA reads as TGTGCCAGCAGCGAGTTTGACGGGGAGCTGTTTTTT. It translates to CASSEFDGELFF.